Shown below are 29 T cell receptor beta chains from a single sample sequenced in a study of blood T cell repertoires in COVID-19. The repertoire was sequenced with immunoSEQ multiplex PCR; TCRdb's copy has only in-frame clones and lacks some. Here the sample spans 300,000 to 400,000 clones, more than 70% being singletons. Sequenced input: peripheral blood. These receptors all stem from a woman aged 65 to 85 with COVID-19, enrolled during active disease.

The chain has TRBV24-1 and TRBJ2-1; 10 bases are shared with TRBD1. The CDR3 runs to 15 residues. Germline CDR1 is KGHDR and CDR2 is SFDVKD. Trimming removed 3 bases from V and 5 bases from J; junction bases left unmatched: 3. The CDR3 DNA is TGTGCCACCAGTGATACGGACAGGGGGAACAATGAGCAGTTCTTC. This gives the protein CATSDTDRGNNEQFF.

The chain combines TRBV2 with TRBJ2-1, with 9 bases that match TRBD2. Germline CDR1 SNHLY, CDR2 FYNNEI. The CDR3 length is 17 residues. Trimming at V came to 2 bases and at J to 7 bases, leaving 12 bases not matched to a gene. Here the CDR3 DNA reads TGTGCCAGCAGTGAAACCGAATCGGGACTAGCAACGAATGAGCAGTTCTTC. Translating it yields CASSETESGLATNEQFF.

The chain recombines TRBV15 with TRBJ2-7, with 8 bases that match TRBD2. CDR3 length equals 14 residues. The junction had 4 bases not matched to a gene; V was cut back by 1 base and J by 5 bases. The germline V gene has CDR1 LNHNV and CDR2 YYDKDF (reference sequence). CDR3 protein: CATSRVGGGNEQYF. In DNA, the CDR3 is TGTGCCACCAGCAGAGTCGGGGGGGGAAACGAGCAGTACTTC.

This clone was recorded once. The chain combines TRBV10-3 with TRBJ1-2; perhaps TRBD1 as D (6 bases). CDR3 length: 15 amino acids. CDR1 and CDR2 from the germline V gene are ENHRY and SYGVKD. V was cut by 0 bases and J by 2 bases, with 10 bases left in between. The CDR3 region is CAISESGGGNYGYTF. As DNA, the CDR3 is TGTGCCATCAGTGAGTCAGGGGGGGGCAACTATGGCTACACCTTC.

The CDR3 nucleotides read TGTGCCAGCAGTTCCACAGGGACGCGGGGCTACACCTTC. Translated, it gives CASSSTGTRGYTF. The chain is built from TRBV27 and TRBJ1-2; TRBD1 is a possible D gene (6 bases). Germline CDR1 and CDR2: MNHEY and SMNVEV (reference sequence). This CDR3 is built from 13 residues. V shed 4 bases and J shed 8 bases, with 14 bases lying between them.

The rearrangement joins TRBV6-2 or TRBV6-3 to TRBJ2-4, with D possibly TRBD2 on 6 matching bases. Germline CDR1 and CDR2: MNHEY and SVGEGT. This CDR3 comprises 14 residues. Trimming shortened V by 2 bases and J by 5 bases, and 10 bases separated the two germline ends. The CDR3 DNA reads TGTGCCAGCAGTTACGGAGGGTCGGAAAACATTCAGTACTTC. Its translation: CASSYGGSENIQYF.

The chain combines TRBV9 with TRBJ2-3; D perhaps matches TRBD1 (6 bases). The CDR3 has 15 residues. Germline CDR1 is SGDLS and CDR2 is YYNGEE. Trimming cost V 4 bases and J 2 bases, with 14 bases left between them. CDR3 region: CASSPLQGITDTQYF. CDR3 nucleotide sequence: TGTGCCAGCAGCCCCCTACAGGGAATCACAGATACGCAGTATTTT.

CDR3 coding DNA: TGTGCCAGCAGCCCGAGGACAGGGGTCGGTGAAAAACTGTTTTTT. Its translation is CASSPRTGVGEKLFF. The chain uses TRBV11-2 and TRBJ1-4; TRBD1 matches 9 bases. From germline, CDR1 is SGHAT and CDR2 FQNNGV. Trimming took 5 bases from V and 7 from J; bases not matched to a gene: 8. CDR3 length: 15 amino acids. The full variable domain, its missing parts supplied by reference TRBV11-2 and TRBJ1-4, is EAGVAQSPRYKIIEKRQSVAFWCNPISGHATLYWYQQILGQGPKLLIQFQNNGVVDDSQLPKDRFSAERLKGVDSTLKIQPAKLEDSAVYLCASSPRTGVGEKLFFGSGTQLSVL.

The chain links TRBV19 to TRBJ1-4; D ambiguous. CDR1 is LNHDA, CDR2 SQIVND, per germline (reference sequence). V was cut by 7 bases and J by 7 bases, with 34 bases left in between. The CDR3 is 20 amino acids. CDR3: CASKPLDGRGGTPLGEKLFF. CDR3 DNA sequence: TGTGCCAGTAAGCCCCTCGACGGGCGAGGAGGCACACCCCTGGGTGAAAAACTGTTTTTT.

The gene calls are TRBV3-1 (or the pseudogene TRBV3-2) and TRBJ2-5; 8 bases are shared with TRBD2. CDR1 is LGHDT and CDR2 is YNNKEL in the germline V gene (reference sequence). This CDR3 spans 13 amino acids. Losses at the gene ends were 8 bases for V and 4 bases for J; bases not matched to a gene: 6. In DNA, the CDR3 is TGTGCCAGCGGCCCCGGGGGGGGAGAGACCCAGTACTTC. Translated: CASGPGGGETQYF.

This chain links TRBV5-1 with TRBJ2-3; D call uncertain. This CDR3 is built from 13 residues. V lost 4 bases and J lost 2, with 8 bases in between. The germline CDR1 and CDR2 sequences are SGHRS and YFSETQ. The CDR3 DNA is TGCGCCAGCAGCCCGAGGCCCACAGATACGCAGTATTTT. Protein sequence: CASSPRPTDTQYF.

Comments on this clone: The sample holds other DNA sequences that translate to the same CDR3. The rearrangement uses TRBV24-1 and TRBJ1-5; no clear D gene. Germline V CDR1 and CDR2: KGHDR, SFDVKD. Trimming cost V 4 bases and J 1 base, with 7 bases left between them. The CDR3 sequence is 14 residues long. This chain's CDR3 is CATSDPRSNQPQHF. CDR3 bases: TGTGCCACCAGTGACCCGAGGAGCAATCAGCCCCAGCATTTT.

For the CDR3, the DNA is TGCAGCGTTGTATTAGGGGGACAGCCGAACTATGGCTACACCTTC. Its translation: CSVVLGGQPNYGYTF. The chain is built from TRBV29-1 and TRBJ1-2; 7 bases match TRBD1. Germline values: CDR1 SQVTM, CDR2 ANQGSEA. This CDR3 spans 15 amino acids. The junction had 10 bases not matched to a gene; V was cut back by 4 bases and J by 2 bases.

Turning to this clone: The identical CDR3 is also encoded by other nucleotide sequences in the sample. The rearrangement uses TRBV9 and TRBJ1-3; D possibly corresponds to TRBD1 (5 bases). The CDR3 loop spans 14 amino acids. Germline values: CDR1 SGDLS, CDR2 YYNGEE. The V end was cut by 3 bases, the J end by 0 bases, with 7 bases between. CDR3 amino acids: CASSAQGSGNTIYF. DNA of the CDR3: TGTGCCAGCAGCGCCCAGGGCTCTGGAAACACCATATATTTT.

CDR3 amino acids: CASIQGFGYNEQFF. In DNA form, the CDR3 reads TGCGCCAGCATACAGGGGTTCGGGTACAATGAGCAGTTCTTC. The gene calls are TRBV5-1 and TRBJ2-1; TRBD1 matches 7 bases. Germline CDR1 and CDR2: SGHRS and YFSETQ. The ends lost 6 bases at V and 4 bases at J; junction bases unmatched: 7. The CDR3 covers 14 residues.

On this clone itself: Being one base from a much bigger clone, this may be a read error. Within the sample, other DNA sequences also encode this same CDR3. The chain combines TRBV6-5 with TRBJ2-5; D remains ambiguous. The CDR3 is 13 residues long. Per the germline V gene, CDR1 is MNHEY and CDR2 is SVGAGI. V shed 6 bases and J shed 2 bases, with 10 bases lying between them. CDR3 in amino acids: CASSPPGQETQYF. DNA of the CDR3: TGTGCCAGCAGCCCCCCCGGGCAAGAGACCCAGTACTTC.

The CDR3 DNA follows: TGTGCCAGTTCGGGCAGGTCGGAGGCAGATACGCAGTATTTT. Its protein is CASSGRSEADTQYF. The chain links TRBV5-4 to TRBJ2-3; D possibly corresponds to TRBD2 (5 bases). The CDR3 covers 14 residues. V was cut by 8 bases and J by 4 bases, with 17 bases left in between. Germline assignment: CDR1 SGHNT and CDR2 YYREEE (reference sequence).

The chain carries TRBV19 and TRBJ2-5, with a weak D call TRBD1 (6 bases). Trimming took 7 bases from V and 5 from J, leaving 14 bases between them. The CDR3 covers 13 residues. In germline, CDR1 is LNHDA, CDR2 SQIVND (reference sequence). This chain's CDR3 is CASMGWGPETQYF. The CDR3 nucleotides are TGTGCCAGTATGGGCTGGGGGCCGGAGACCCAGTACTTC.

The CDR3 coding sequence is TGTGCCAGCAGCGTCGGGACAGGGGGCTACACCTTC. Residues: CASSVGTGGYTF. This sequence joins TRBV7-2 and TRBJ1-2, with TRBD1 matching 9 bases. Germline V gives CDR1 SGHTA, CDR2 FQGNSA. The CDR3 spans 12 residues. J lost 8 bases, V lost 5 bases, and 3 bases had no gene match. The complete variable domain, with remaining parts taken from reference TRBV7-2 and TRBJ1-2, reads GAGVSQSPSNKVTEKGKDVELRCDPISGHTALYWYRQSLGQGLEFLIYFQGNSAPDKSGLPSDRFSAERTGGSVSTLTIQRTQQEDSAVYLCASSVGTGGYTFGSGTRLTVV.

This rearrangement joins TRBV6-6 to TRBJ1-5, with D possibly matching TRBD1 (6 bases). In germline, CDR1 is MNHNY, CDR2 SVGAGI (reference sequence). The CDR3 covers 13 residues. V dropped 8 bases and J dropped 5 bases, with 13 bases sitting between them. In nucleotides, the CDR3 is TGTGCCAGCGTACAGGGATCATATCAGCCCCAGCATTTT. Encoded protein: CASVQGSYQPQHF.

V gene TRBV6-1 combines with J gene TRBJ2-5, with D tentatively TRBD2 (6 bases). Germline V gene sequence: CDR1 MNHNS, CDR2 SASEGT. Trimming took 2 bases from V and 5 from J, leaving 12 bases between them. The length of the CDR3 is 14 residues. CDR3 sequence: CASSEWGVDETQYF. CDR3 sequence (DNA): TGTGCCAGCAGTGAATGGGGGGTCGACGAGACCCAGTACTTC.

The chain recombines TRBV5-6 with TRBJ2-2; D is undetermined. The germline gives CDR1 SGHDT, CDR2 YYEEEE. The germline V and J ends were trimmed by 2 bases and 0 bases, with 11 bases remaining between them. The CDR3 has 16 residues. The CDR3 DNA reads TGTGCCAGCAGCTTTGTTCACAAAACGAACACCGGGGAGCTGTTTTTT. Protein: CASSFVHKTNTGELFF.

The rearrangement joins TRBV7-2 to TRBJ2-7, with unresolved D. Germline-derived CDR1 and CDR2 are SGHTA and FQGNSA. The CDR3 is 14 amino acids. Trimming left V 2 bases short and J 1 base short, with 9 bases between. In nucleotides, the CDR3 is TGTGCCAGCAGCTTAATGTGGGCTTCCTACGAGCAGTACTTC. Its protein is CASSLMWASYEQYF.

CDR3 nucleotides: TGTGCCTGGGGACAGGGGCTTAACTATGGCTACACCTTC. Residues: CAWGQGLNYGYTF. This sequence joins TRBV30 and TRBJ1-2, with 9 bases identical to TRBD1. Germline-derived CDR1 and CDR2 are GTSNPN and SVGIG (reference sequence). The trim removed 5 bases at V and 1 base at J, leaving 2 bases unmatched. The CDR3 loop spans 13 amino acids.

The chain employs TRBV9 and TRBJ2-1; no clear D. Trimming pared 4 bases from V and 10 bases from J, leaving 18 bases between. CDR1 and CDR2 (germline): SGDLS, YYNGEE. This CDR3 has 14 amino acids. CDR3 in DNA: TGTGCCAGCAGCCCTATTGTGGGCCCGACAGAGCAGTTCTTC. Amino acids: CASSPIVGPTEQFF.

The chain is built from TRBV19 and TRBJ2-2, with 12 bases lining up with TRBD2. Per germline, CDR1 LNHDA and CDR2 SQIVND (reference sequence). The CDR3 is 16 amino acids. J was trimmed by 3 bases and V by 7 bases; bases with no gene match: 6. In DNA form, the CDR3 reads TGTGCCAGTATGCGGCTAGCGGGGGGGCACACCGGGGAGCTGTTTTTT. Its translation is CASMRLAGGHTGELFF.

J is TRBJ1-5 and V is TRBV30, with 8 bases identical to TRBD1. V lost 4 bases to trimming and J lost 7 bases; unmatched junction nucleotides: 9. The CDR3 has 14 residues. Germline V gives CDR1 GTSNPN, CDR2 SVGIG (reference sequence). The CDR3 DNA is TGTGCCTGGAATACGGACAGGGAGGGCCAGCCCCAGCATTTT. Its translation: CAWNTDREGQPQHF.

This clone came up once. This chain joins TRBV19 and TRBJ1-3; D remains ambiguous. This CDR3 spans 13 amino acids. The V gene lost 7 bases and the J gene lost 0 bases, with 7 bases spanning the gap. Germline-derived CDR1 and CDR2 are LNHDA and SQIVND (reference sequence). CDR3 residues: CASTLYSGNTIYF. The CDR3 DNA sequence: TGTGCCAGTACCCTCTACTCTGGAAACACCATATATTTT. Variable domain in full (rest from reference TRBV19 and TRBJ1-3): DGGITQSPKYLFRKEGQNVTLSCEQNLNHDAMYWYRQDPGQGLRLIYYSQIVNDFQKGDIAEGYSVSREKKESFPLTVTSAQKNPTAFYLCASTLYSGNTIYFGEGSWLTVV.

This sequence joins TRBV18 and TRBJ1-1, with D hard to call. Trimming took off 6 bases at V and 6 bases at J, with 11 bases between the two ends. The CDR3 totals 12 residues. Per the germline V gene, CDR1 is KGHSH and CDR2 is LQKENI. Here the CDR3 DNA reads TGTGCCAGCTCCCCAAGAGAAGCTGAAGCTTTCTTT. Its protein is CASSPREAEAFF.